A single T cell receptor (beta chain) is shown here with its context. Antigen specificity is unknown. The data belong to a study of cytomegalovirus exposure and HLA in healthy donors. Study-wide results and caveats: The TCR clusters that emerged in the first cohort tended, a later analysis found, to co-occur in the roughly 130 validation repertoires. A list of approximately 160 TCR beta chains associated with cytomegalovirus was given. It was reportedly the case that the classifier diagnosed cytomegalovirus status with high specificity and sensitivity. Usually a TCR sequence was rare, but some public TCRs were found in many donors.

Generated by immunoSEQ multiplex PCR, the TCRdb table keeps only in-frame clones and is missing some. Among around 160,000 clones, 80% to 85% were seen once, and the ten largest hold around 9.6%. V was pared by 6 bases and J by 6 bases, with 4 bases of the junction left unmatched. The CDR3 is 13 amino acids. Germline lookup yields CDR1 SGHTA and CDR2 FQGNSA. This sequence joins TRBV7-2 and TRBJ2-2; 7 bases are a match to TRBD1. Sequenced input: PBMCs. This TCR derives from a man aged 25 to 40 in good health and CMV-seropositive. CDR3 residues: CASRSQGAGELFF. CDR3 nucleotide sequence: TGTGCCAGCAGGTCCCAGGGGGCCGGGGAGCTGTTTTTT.